The TCR beta chain described here comes from a study of blood T cells in healthy people across ages. Next came a second PCR, run for about 7 to 12 cycles, which used a sample-barcoded 5' primer along with a J-beta primer mix. Per-sample output comprised a minimum of 3 million paired-end reads containing CDR3. TCRdb fed the 5' RACE reads into MiXCR, producing one record per CDR3 protein. Here the sample spans over a million distinct CDR3 sequences, more than 35% being singletons. Remarks on this clonotype: Its antigen is unknown.

After removal of 0 bases from V and 4 bases from J, the junction contained 2 bases not matched to a gene. Germline CDR1 reads MGHRA; CDR2 reads YSYEKL. There are 16 residues in the CDR3. Study conclusions and caveats: Naive CD4+ cells and diversity were both higher in long-lived donors than in aged donors.

The chain links TRBV4-1 to TRBJ2-1, with 11 bases fitting TRBD2. What was sequenced was blood. This sequence was found in a woman aged 55 to 70 in good health. CDR3 loop: CASSQDLAGGYNEQFF. The CDR3 coding sequence is TGCGCCAGCAGCCAAGATTTAGCGGGAGGGTACAATGAGCAGTTCTTC.